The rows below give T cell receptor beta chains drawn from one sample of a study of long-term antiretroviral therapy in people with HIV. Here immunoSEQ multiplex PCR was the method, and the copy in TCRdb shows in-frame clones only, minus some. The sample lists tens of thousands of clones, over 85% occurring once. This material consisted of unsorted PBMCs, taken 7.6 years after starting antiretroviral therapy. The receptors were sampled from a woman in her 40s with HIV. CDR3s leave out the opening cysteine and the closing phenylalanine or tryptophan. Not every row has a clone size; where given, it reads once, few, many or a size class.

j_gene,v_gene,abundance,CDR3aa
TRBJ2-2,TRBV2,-,ASSEQASPNTGELF
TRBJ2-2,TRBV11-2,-,ASSQQGTNTGELF
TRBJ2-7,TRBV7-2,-,ASSPRGGAYEQY
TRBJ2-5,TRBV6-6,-,ASSTSGGWETQY
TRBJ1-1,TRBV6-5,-,ASSSTRRGTEAF
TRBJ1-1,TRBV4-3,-,ASSQDRGNAEAF
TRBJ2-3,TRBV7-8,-,ASSPEGMPTDTQY
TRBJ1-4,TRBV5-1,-,ASSTRRAFNEKLF
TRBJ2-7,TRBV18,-,ASSLGQGISYEQY
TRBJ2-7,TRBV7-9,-,ASSQDISIHEQY
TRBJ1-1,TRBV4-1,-,ASRGPLKGTEAF
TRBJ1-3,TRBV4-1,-,ASSQADRVLNTIY
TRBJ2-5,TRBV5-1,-,ASSFSTGAMETQY
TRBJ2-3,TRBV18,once,ASSPLPGTGGTDTQY
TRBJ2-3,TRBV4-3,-,ASSQGPWTVGGTDTQY
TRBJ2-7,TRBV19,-,ASRLRTESYEQY
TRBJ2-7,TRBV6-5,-,ASSYLRQVAYEQY
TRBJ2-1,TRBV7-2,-,ASSPDSINEQF
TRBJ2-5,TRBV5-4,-,ASSLGPLLAGSQETQY
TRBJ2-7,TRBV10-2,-,ASTAGLTYEQY
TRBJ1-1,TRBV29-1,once,SGDRGGTEAF
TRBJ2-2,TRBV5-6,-,ASSSLQVANTGELF
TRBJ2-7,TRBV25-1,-,ASRNGGAGYEQY
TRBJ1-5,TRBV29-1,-,SATGTGNQPQH
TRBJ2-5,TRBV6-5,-,ASSYVSGAQETQY
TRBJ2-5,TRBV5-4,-,ASSQGLEETQY
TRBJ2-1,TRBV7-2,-,ASSYLSGVYNEQF
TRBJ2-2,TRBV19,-,ASSQGARSGELF
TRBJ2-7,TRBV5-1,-,ASSPAPGTGIYEQY
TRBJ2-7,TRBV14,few,ASSQPGGFPYEQY
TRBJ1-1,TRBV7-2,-,ASSFQGDTEAF
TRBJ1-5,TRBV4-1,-,ASSLTGTGGTGQPQH
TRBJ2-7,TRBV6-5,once,ASSYIGSSHEQY
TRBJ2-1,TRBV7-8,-,ASSLQGSSYNEQF
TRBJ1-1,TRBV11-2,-,ASSLDPGAHTEAF
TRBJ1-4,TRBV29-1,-,SVSSRNEKLF
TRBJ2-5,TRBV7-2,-,ASSKTPETQY
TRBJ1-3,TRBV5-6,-,ASSRPGGFSGNTIY
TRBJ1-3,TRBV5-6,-,ASSLVGPEAGNTIY
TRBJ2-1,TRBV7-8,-,ASSSREPTYNEQF
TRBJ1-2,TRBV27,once,ASSHEGEGYYGYT
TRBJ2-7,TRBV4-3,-,ASSQEWDRYEQY
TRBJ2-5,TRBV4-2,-,ASSQDPTTSLQTQY
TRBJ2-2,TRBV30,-,AWSYLGETGVGELF
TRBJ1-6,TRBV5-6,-,ASSSRWNSPLH
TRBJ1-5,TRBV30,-,AWSGGQGQPQH
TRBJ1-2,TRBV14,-,ASSQDSPGASYGYT